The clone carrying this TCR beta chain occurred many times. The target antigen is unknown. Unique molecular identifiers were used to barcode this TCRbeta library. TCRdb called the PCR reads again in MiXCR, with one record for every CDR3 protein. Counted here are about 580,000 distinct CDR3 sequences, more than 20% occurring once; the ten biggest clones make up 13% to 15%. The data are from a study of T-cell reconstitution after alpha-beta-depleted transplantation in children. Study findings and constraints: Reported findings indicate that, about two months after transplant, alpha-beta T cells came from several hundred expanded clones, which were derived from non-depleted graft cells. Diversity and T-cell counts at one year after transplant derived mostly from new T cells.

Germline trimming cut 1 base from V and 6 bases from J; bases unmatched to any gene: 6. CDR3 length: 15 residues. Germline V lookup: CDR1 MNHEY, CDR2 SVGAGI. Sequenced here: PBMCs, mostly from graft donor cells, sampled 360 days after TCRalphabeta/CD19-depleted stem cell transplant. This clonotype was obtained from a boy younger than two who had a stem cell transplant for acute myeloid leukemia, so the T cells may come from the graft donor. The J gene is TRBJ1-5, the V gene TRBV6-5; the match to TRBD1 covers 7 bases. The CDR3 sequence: CASSYWAGGRQPQHF. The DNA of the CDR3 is TGTGCCAGCAGTTACTGGGCAGGGGGACGTCAGCCCCAGCATTTT.